Below are 27 T cell receptor delta chains sequenced from a single sample in a study of gamma-delta chains in newborns, infants, children. TCRdb reprocessed the reads through CATT. The repertoire holds 4,000 to 4,500 delta-chain clones, with more than 30% as singletons. The sample consisted of blood. The receptors derive from a child who received the measles vaccine.

The rearrangement uses TRDV2 and TRDJ3; 7 positions agree with TRDD3. Germline CDR1 reads GEAIGNYY; CDR2 reads EKD. J was trimmed by 0 bases and V by 5 bases; bases with no gene match: 9. This CDR3 comprises 18 residues. For the CDR3, the DNA is TGTGCCTGTGGCACGGCGGATACGAGCTCCTGGGACACCCGACAGATGTTTTTC. Translated: CACGTADTSSWDTRQMFF.

The chain links TRDV1 to TRDJ1; 13 bases fit TRDD3. This CDR3 is built from 23 residues. CDR1 is TSWWSYY, CDR2 QGS, per germline. Trimming cost V 5 bases and J 0 bases; bases outside gene matches: 24. The CDR3 nucleotides are TGTGCTCTTGGGACCCATTCGGGCCCACTCTACTGGGGGATACGAGGGCACACCGATAAACTCATCTTT. It translates to CALGTHSGPLYWGIRGHTDKLIF.

As for this clone: This may come from a read error, since a much larger clone is one base off. Additional DNA sequences in this sample encode the identical CDR3. The J gene is TRDJ1, the V gene TRDV2, with 13 bases that match TRDD3. The CDR3 has 24 residues. CDR1 and CDR2 from the germline V gene are GEAIGNYY and EKD. CDR3 DNA sequence: TGTGCCTGTGACACCGTATTAGCGACGAGAAGAATACTGGGGGATACGGGGTACACCGATAAGCTCATCTTT. This translates into CACDTVLATRRILGDTGYTDKLIF.

The chain couples TRDV2 to TRDJ1; 13 nucleotides line up with TRDD3. The CDR3 contains 19 residues. Germline CDR1 is GEAIGNYY and CDR2 is EKD. The junction had 11 bases not matched to a gene; V was cut back by 0 bases and J by 2 bases. CDR3 nucleotide sequence: TGTGCCTGTGACACCTACTACTGGGGGATACGCAGGAGGACCGATAAACTCATCTTT. Its translation is CACDTYYWGIRRRTDKLIF.

The V and J genes are TRDV1 and TRDJ1, with D possibly matching TRDD3 (6 bases). The CDR3 has 21 amino acids. Germline V gene sequence: CDR1 TSWWSYY, CDR2 QGS. V gave up 2 bases and J gave up 0 bases, with 28 bases separating them. CDR3 region: CALGEAGFDGDWERYTDKLIF. The CDR3 bases are TGTGCTCTTGGGGAAGCGGGTTTCGACGGAGACTGGGAGAGGTACACCGATAAACTCATCTTT.

V usage is TRDV2 and J usage is TRDJ3; 8 bases agree with TRDD3. Germline trimming cut 0 bases from V and 0 bases from J; bases unmatched to any gene: 18. Germline-derived CDR1 and CDR2 are GEAIGNYY and EKD. There are 23 residues in the CDR3. CDR3 bases: TGTGCCTGTGACACCGTAAACCCTACTGGGGGTCCCCGGAGCTCCTGGGACACCCGACAGATGTTTTTC. Translated, it gives CACDTVNPTGGPRSSWDTRQMFF.

This clone was seen more than once but under ten times. V and J are TRDV1 and TRDJ1; 12 bases match TRDD3. The CDR3 spans 16 residues. Trimming cost V 2 bases and J 9 bases; bases outside gene matches: 10. CDR1 TSWWSYY and CDR2 QGS come from the germline V gene. The CDR3 DNA reads TGTGCTCTTGGGGAATCCCCCTGCCACTGGGGGATACAACTCATCTTT. Its translation: CALGESPCHWGIQLIF.

This clone was seen a handful of times. CDR3 in amino acids: CAAKGGKPNGWDTWDTDKLIF. The DNA of the CDR3 is TGTGCAGCAAAAGGGGGTAAGCCTAATGGGTGGGATACGTGGGACACCGATAAACTCATCTTT. This sequence joins TRAV29/DV5 and TRDJ1, with TRDD3 matching over 8 bases. Germline trimming cut 3 bases from V and 0 bases from J; bases unmatched to any gene: 25. The CDR3 contains 21 residues. Germline V lookup: CDR1 NSMFDY, CDR2 ISSIKDK.

This clone was detected once. Mismatch with germline at one junction end may stem from a read error. The rearrangement joins TRDV1 to TRDJ1, with unresolved D. Germline V gene sequence: CDR1 TSWWSYY, CDR2 QGS. The CDR3 runs to 18 residues. DNA for the CDR3: TGTGCTCTTGGGGAACTGAAACATTCGGGACATTACACCGATAAACTCACCTTT. Translation gives CALGELKHSGHYTDKLTF.

Concerning this clone itself: This could be a read error, since a much larger clone is one nucleotide away. Other DNA sequences within the sample encode an identical CDR3. The chain recombines TRDV1 with TRDJ1; 9 nucleotides align to TRDD3. This CDR3 contains 22 residues. Germline V gives CDR1 TSWWSYY, CDR2 QGS. The DNA of the CDR3 is TGTGCTCTTGGGGAACCCCGCCTTCCTCCTTACTGGGGGAGAAGGTACACTGATAAACTCATCTTT. Translated: CALGEPRLPPYWGRRYTDKLIF.

By its share, this clone is large. This sample also contains other DNA sequences that code for the same CDR3. CDR3 sequence: CALGELIPSLGDVISDKLIF. The CDR3 nucleotides are TGTGCTCTTGGGGAGCTTATTCCCTCACTGGGGGATGTTATTTCCGATAAACTCATCTTT. The chain combines TRDV1 with TRDJ1; 10 nucleotides agree with TRDD3. The CDR3 is 20 residues long. Germline CDR1 is TSWWSYY and CDR2 is QGS. With 3 bases clipped from V and 3 bases from J, the junction kept 19 bases outside the gene matches.

A remark on this clone: A junction end diverges from the germline sequence, so it may reflect a read error. The sample carries other DNA sequences with the same CDR3. The J gene is TRDJ1, the V gene TRDV1, with 8 nucleotides matching TRDD3. The CDR3 is 25 residues long. CDR1 is TSWWSYY, CDR2 QGS, per germline. In DNA form, the CDR3 reads TGTGCCCTTGGGGAACGGCACCTACTGATGTGGATGTGGATGGGGGATGGAGAAGGTGACGCGAAACTCATCTTT. Its translation is CALGERHLLMWMWMGDGEGDAKLIF.

A few counts support this clone. This rearrangement joins TRDV1 to TRDJ1; D not resolved. CDR1 is TSWWSYY and CDR2 is QGS in the germline V gene. V was pared by 4 bases and J by 3 bases, with 15 bases between. This CDR3 is 15 amino acids long. The CDR3 protein is CALGGALQGADKLIF. The CDR3 nucleotides read TGTGCTCTTGGGGGAGCCCTGCAAGGAGCCGATAAACTCATCTTT.

Concerning this clone: A read error may account for a junction end that differs from germline. The J gene is TRDJ2, the V gene TRDV1; 13 nucleotides match TRDD3. The CDR3 is 19 residues long. Per germline, CDR1 TSWWSYY and CDR2 QGS. CDR3 protein: CALGEGAPTGGYAPAQLFF. CDR3 bases: TGTGCTCTTGGGGAAGGGGCCCCAACTGGGGGATACGCCCCAGCGCAACTCTTCTTT.

The chain joins TRDV3 to TRDJ1, with 8 positions matching TRDD3. This CDR3 is built from 14 residues. Trimming removed 1 base from V and 3 bases from J; junction bases left unmatched: 7. Germline CDR1 and CDR2: TVYSNPD and GDNSRS (reference sequence). DNA of the CDR3: TGTGCCTTTACCGGAGGGGGGATAGCCGATAAACTCATCTTT. It specifies CAFTGGGIADKLIF.

The chain uses TRDV1 and TRDJ1, with D maybe TRDD3 (6 bases). Germline V CDR1 and CDR2: TSWWSYY, QGS. V lost 5 bases and J 7 bases, leaving 41 bases between the germline ends. CDR3 length: 22 amino acids. CDR3 sequence (DNA): TGTGCTCTTGGGAAGGGATATCACGAACTGGGTGCCATGGGGACGTACCTAGGTAAACTCATCTTT. It is translated as CALGKGYHELGAMGTYLGKLIF.

The chain combines TRDV1 with TRDJ1, with 13 bases matching TRDD3. J was trimmed by 5 bases and V by 0 bases; bases with no gene match: 12. Germline values: CDR1 TSWWSYY, CDR2 QGS. CDR3 length: 19 amino acids. CDR3 in amino acids: CALGELPVLGDTRVDKLIF. Written as DNA, the CDR3 is TGTGCTCTTGGGGAACTTCCCGTACTGGGGGATACGCGTGTAGATAAACTCATCTTT.

This clone was recorded a few times. The CDR3 protein is CASEDYKLGAPYTDKLIF. As DNA, the CDR3 is TGTGCCTCAGAAGACTACAAACTGGGGGCTCCGTACACCGATAAACTCATCTTT. The rearrangement uses TRDV3 and TRDJ1; TRDD3 matches at 8 bases. The CDR3 is 18 amino acids. The ends lost 4 bases at V and 0 bases at J; junction bases unmatched: 19. Germline V gene lookup returns CDR1 TVYSNPD and CDR2 GDNSRS (reference sequence). Supplemented by reference TRDV3 and TRDJ1, the full variable domain reads CDKVTQSSPDQTVASGSEVVLLCTYDTVYSNPDLFWYRIRPDYSFQFVFYGDNSRSEGADFTQGRFSVKHILTQKAFHLVISPVRTEDSATYYCASEDYKLGAPYTDKLIFGKGTRVTVEP.

V gene TRDV1 combines with J gene TRDJ2, with TRDD3 identical over 10 bases. This CDR3 contains 23 residues. V was pared by 2 bases and J by 4 bases, with 25 bases of the junction left unmatched. CDR1 is TSWWSYY, CDR2 QGS, per germline. DNA of the CDR3: TGTGCTCTTGGGGAAGCCGCCTCCGACTTCGTACTGGGGGATTCTGAGGCGACAGCACAACTCTTCTTT. It specifies CALGEAASDFVLGDSEATAQLFF.

The V call is TRDV3, the J call TRDJ1, with 9 positions matching TRDD2. Germline-derived CDR1 and CDR2 are TVYSNPD and GDNSRS (reference sequence). The V and J ends lost 3 bases and 0 bases, in that order; junction bases with no gene match: 23. The CDR3 is made up of 20 amino acids. The CDR3 coding sequence is TGTGCCTTCTCCACCTTCCTACACGTACTGTGCCCCCCTTACACCGATAAACTCATCTTT. It codes for CAFSTFLHVLCPPYTDKLIF.

The V call is TRDV1, the J call TRDJ1; D is perhaps TRDD3 (5 bases). The length of the CDR3 is 18 residues. Trimming removed 0 bases at V and 7 bases at J, with 24 bases between. Per germline, CDR1 TSWWSYY and CDR2 QGS. CDR3 sequence reads: CALGELGKRGFPVAKLIF. The CDR3 DNA reads as TGTGCTCTTGGGGAACTAGGAAAGAGGGGGTTCCCAGTAGCTAAACTCATCTTT.

The chain links TRDV1 to TRDJ1; 9 bases agree with TRDD3. This CDR3 region has 21 residues. The germline gives CDR1 TSWWSYY, CDR2 QGS. With V trimmed by 1 base and J by 0 bases, 18 bases remained unmatched. The CDR3 spells CALGERSYNWGKSPYTDKLIF. In DNA, the CDR3 is TGTGCTCTTGGGGAACGGTCCTACAACTGGGGGAAATCCCCGTACACCGATAAACTCATCTTT.

The chain links TRDV1 to TRDJ1; 7 nucleotides agree with TRDD3. The CDR3 loop spans 22 amino acids. Losses at the gene ends were 0 bases for V and 0 bases for J; bases not matched to a gene: 22. Germline CDR1 and CDR2: TSWWSYY and QGS. The DNA of the CDR3 is TGTGCTCTTGGGGAACTTAGGGAGTCCCCCGGGGGGATGTGGGGGTACACCGATAAACTCATCTTT. It encodes CALGELRESPGGMWGYTDKLIF.

J is TRDJ1 and V is TRDV1, with 13 bases lining up with TRDD3. V lost 1 base to trimming and J lost 0 bases; unmatched junction nucleotides: 29. Germline CDR1 and CDR2: TSWWSYY and QGS. The CDR3 is 26 residues long. The CDR3 loop is CALGEPPLGKILPIRTGGYDTDKLIF. The CDR3 DNA is TGTGCTCTTGGGGAACCTCCCCTGGGGAAGATCCTTCCTATTCGTACTGGGGGATACGACACCGATAAACTCATCTTT.

This rearrangement joins TRDV1 to TRDJ3; 8 bases match TRDD2. The CDR3 covers 26 residues. The junction had 25 bases not matched to a gene; V was cut back by 0 bases and J by 0 bases. CDR1 and CDR2 (germline): TSWWSYY, QGS. CDR3 DNA: TGTGCTCTTGGGGAACTACCGTTTCCTTCCTATCGCGACTGGGCCTACTCCTCCTGGGACACCCGACAGATGTTTTTC. Its translation is CALGELPFPSYRDWAYSSWDTRQMFF.

This clone was recorded a few times. CDR3 DNA: TGTGCTCTTGGGGAACCCGCCTTCCCGCGCGGTAAACTCATCTTT. Encoded protein: CALGEPAFPRGKLIF. The chain is built from TRDV1 and TRDJ1; D possibly corresponds to TRDD2 (6 bases). The CDR3 runs 15 residues. V dropped 1 base and J dropped 7 bases, with 16 bases sitting between them. Germline V gives CDR1 TSWWSYY, CDR2 QGS.

This clone qualifies as medium-sized. J is TRDJ1 and V is TRDV1, with 7 nucleotides matching TRDD3. Germline CDR1 reads TSWWSYY; CDR2 reads QGS. Trimming removed 3 bases from V and 0 bases from J; junction bases left unmatched: 16. This CDR3 has 19 residues. CDR3 loop: CALGDARRWGRRYTDKLIF. CDR3 DNA sequence: TGTGCTCTTGGGGACGCCCGGAGGTGGGGGAGGCGATACACCGATAAACTCATCTTT.